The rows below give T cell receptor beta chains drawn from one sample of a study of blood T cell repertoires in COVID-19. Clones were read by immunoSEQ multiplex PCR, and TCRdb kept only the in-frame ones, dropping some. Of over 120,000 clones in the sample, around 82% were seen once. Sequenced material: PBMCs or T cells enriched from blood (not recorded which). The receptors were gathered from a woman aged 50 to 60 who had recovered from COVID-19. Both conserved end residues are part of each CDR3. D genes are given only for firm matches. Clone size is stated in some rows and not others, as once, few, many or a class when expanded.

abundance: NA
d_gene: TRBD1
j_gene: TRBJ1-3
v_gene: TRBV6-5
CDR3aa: CAVSPRGPGNTIYF
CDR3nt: TGTGCCGTAAGCCCCAGGGGGCCTGGAAACACCATATATTTT

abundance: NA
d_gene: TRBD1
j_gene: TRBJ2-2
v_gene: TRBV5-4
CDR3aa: CASSRDRGATGELFF
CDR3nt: TGTGCCAGCAGCAGAGACAGGGGGGCCACCGGGGAGCTGTTTTTT

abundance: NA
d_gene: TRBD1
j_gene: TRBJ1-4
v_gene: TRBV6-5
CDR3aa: CASSPTGGYEKLFF
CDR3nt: TGTGCCAGCAGTCCCACAGGGGGCTATGAAAAACTGTTTTTT

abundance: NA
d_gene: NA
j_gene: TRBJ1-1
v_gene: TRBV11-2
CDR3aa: CASSYTGVRTEAFF
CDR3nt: TGTGCCAGCAGTTATACCGGGGTAAGGACTGAAGCTTTCTTT

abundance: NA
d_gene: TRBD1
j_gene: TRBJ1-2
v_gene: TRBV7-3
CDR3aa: CASSLTRDRGNYGYTF
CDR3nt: TGTGCCAGCAGCTTAACTAGGGACAGGGGAAACTATGGCTACACCTTC

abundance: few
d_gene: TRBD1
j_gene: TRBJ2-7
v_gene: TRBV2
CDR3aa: CASTTGDLNEQYF
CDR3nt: TGTGCCAGCACGACAGGGGATCTCAACGAGCAGTACTTC

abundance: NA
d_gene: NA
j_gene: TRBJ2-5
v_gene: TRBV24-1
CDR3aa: CATSDRRGLETQYF
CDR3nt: TGTGCCACCAGTGATCGGAGGGGGCTGGAGACCCAGTACTTC

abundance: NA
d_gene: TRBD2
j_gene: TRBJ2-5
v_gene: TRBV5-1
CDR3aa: CASRPAMAGGDGETQYF
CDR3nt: TGCGCCAGCCGCCCGGCGATGGCGGGGGGAGACGGAGAGACCCAGTACTTC

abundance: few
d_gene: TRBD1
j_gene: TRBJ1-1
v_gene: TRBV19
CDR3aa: CASIMGGTEVFYF
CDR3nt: TGTGCCAGTATAATGGGTGGGACAGAAGTATTCTATTTT

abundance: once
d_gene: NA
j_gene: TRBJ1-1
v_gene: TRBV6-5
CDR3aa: CASSYPGRGSTEAFF
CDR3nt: TGTGCCAGCAGTTACCCCGGACGGGGGAGCACTGAAGCTTTCTTT

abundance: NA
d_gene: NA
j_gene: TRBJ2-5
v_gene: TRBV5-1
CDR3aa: CASSLAFLGGLVNQETQYF
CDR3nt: TGCGCCAGCAGCTTGGCCTTCCTCGGGGGACTGGTGAACCAAGAGACCCAGTACTTC

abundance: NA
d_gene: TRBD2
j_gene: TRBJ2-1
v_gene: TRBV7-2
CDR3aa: CASSLFSGGADEQFF
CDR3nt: TGTGCCAGCAGCTTATTTAGCGGGGGGGCGGATGAGCAGTTCTTC

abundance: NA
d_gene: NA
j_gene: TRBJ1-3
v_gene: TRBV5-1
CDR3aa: CASSLTSFSGNTIYF
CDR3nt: TGCGCCAGCAGCTTGACGAGTTTTTCTGGAAACACCATATATTTT

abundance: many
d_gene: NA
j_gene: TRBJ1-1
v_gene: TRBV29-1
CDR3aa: CSVERGGRAFF
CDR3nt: TGCAGCGTTGAACGGGGAGGTAGAGCTTTCTTT

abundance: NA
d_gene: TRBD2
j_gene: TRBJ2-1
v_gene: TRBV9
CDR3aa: CASSVDWRGDQFF
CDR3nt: TGTGCCAGCAGCGTAGATTGGCGGGGGGATCAGTTCTTC

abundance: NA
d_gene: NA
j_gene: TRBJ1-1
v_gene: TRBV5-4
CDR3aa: CASSLDRMGTEAFF
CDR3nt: TGTGCCAGCAGCTTGGACAGGATGGGGACTGAAGCTTTCTTT

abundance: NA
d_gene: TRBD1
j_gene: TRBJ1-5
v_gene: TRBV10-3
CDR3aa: CAISESQQGARKAQHF
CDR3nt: TGTGCCATCAGTGAGTCCCAACAGGGGGCGAGGAAAGCCCAGCATTTT

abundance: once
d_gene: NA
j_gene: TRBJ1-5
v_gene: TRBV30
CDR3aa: CAWSKAVSNQPQHF
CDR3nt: TGTGCCTGGAGCAAGGCGGTTAGCAATCAGCCCCAGCATTTT

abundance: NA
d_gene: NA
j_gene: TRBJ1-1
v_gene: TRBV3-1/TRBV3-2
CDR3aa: CASSQGLEAFF
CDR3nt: TGTGCCAGCAGCCAGGGACTTGAAGCTTTCTTT

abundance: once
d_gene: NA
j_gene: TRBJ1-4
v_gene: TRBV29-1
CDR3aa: CSVDLGRGSEKLFF
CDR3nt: TGCAGCGTTGATTTGGGTAGGGGAAGCGAAAAACTGTTTTTT

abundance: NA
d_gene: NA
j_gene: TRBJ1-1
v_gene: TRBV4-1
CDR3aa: CASSPNPWRNTEAFF
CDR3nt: TGCGCCAGCAGCCCTAATCCCTGGAGGAACACTGAAGCTTTCTTT

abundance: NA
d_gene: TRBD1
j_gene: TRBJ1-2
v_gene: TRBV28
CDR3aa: CASTQGQGNYGYTF
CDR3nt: TGTGCCAGCACTCAAGGACAGGGGAACTATGGCTACACCTTC

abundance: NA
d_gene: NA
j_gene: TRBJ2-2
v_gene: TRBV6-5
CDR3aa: CASSLERNTGELFF
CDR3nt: TGTGCCAGCAGTCTGGAGAGGAACACCGGGGAGCTGTTTTTT

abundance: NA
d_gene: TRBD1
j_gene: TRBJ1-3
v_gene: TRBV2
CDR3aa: CASNRGQGDSTIYF
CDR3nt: TGTGCCAGCAACAGGGGACAGGGGGATAGCACCATATATTTT

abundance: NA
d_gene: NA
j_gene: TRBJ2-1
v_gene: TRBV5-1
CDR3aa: CASSLEVASSYNEQFF
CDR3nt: TGCGCCAGCAGCTTGGAGGTAGCCAGCTCCTACAATGAGCAGTTCTTC

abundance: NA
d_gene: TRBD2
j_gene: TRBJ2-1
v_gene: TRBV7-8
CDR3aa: CASSLARSGGSYEQFF
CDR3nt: TGTGCCAGCAGCTTAGCCCGTAGCGGGGGGTCCTATGAGCAGTTCTTC

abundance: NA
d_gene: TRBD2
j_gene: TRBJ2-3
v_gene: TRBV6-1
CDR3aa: CASSEGLAGTQYF
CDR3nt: TGTGCCAGCAGTGAAGGACTAGCCGGTACGCAGTATTTT

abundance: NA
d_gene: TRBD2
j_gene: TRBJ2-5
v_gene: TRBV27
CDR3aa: CASSPSRGSGGRETQYF
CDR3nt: TGTGCCAGCAGTCCCTCCCGGGGAAGCGGGGGAAGGGAGACCCAGTACTTC

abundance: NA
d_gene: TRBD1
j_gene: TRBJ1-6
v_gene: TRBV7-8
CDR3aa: CASSLVGQGSYNSPLHF
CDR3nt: TGTGCCAGCAGCTTAGTGGGACAGGGCTCCTATAATTCACCCCTCCACTTT

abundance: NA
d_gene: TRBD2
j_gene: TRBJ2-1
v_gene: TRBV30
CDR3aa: CAWSVPLAGGWEQFF
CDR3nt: TGTGCCTGGAGTGTGCCCCTAGCGGGGGGTTGGGAGCAGTTCTTC

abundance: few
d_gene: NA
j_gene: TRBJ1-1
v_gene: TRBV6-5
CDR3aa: CASSLPGRTEAFF
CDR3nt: TGTGCCAGCAGTCTGCCAGGGCGGACTGAAGCTTTCTTT

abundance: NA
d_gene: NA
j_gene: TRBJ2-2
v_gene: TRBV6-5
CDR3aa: CASSYTLSAPGELFF
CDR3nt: TGTGCCAGCAGTTACACTCTCTCCGCCCCCGGGGAGCTGTTTTTT